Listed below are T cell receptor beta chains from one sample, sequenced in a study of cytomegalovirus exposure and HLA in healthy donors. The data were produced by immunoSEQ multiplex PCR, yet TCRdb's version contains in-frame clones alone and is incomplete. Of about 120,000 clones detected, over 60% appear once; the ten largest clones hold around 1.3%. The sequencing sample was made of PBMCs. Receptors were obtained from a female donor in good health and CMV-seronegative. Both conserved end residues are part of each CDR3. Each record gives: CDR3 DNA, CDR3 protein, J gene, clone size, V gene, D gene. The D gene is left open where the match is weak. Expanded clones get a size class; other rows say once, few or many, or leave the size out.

CDR3 DNA: TGTGCCAGCAGTGGGGGGACTCCGGCAACTGAAGCTTTCTTT
CDR3 protein: CASSGGTPATEAFF
J gene: TRBJ1-1
clone size: -
V gene: TRBV6-1
D gene: -

CDR3 DNA: TGTGCCTGGAGTGAAACAGGGGGCGAGCAGTACTTC
CDR3 protein: CAWSETGGEQYF
J gene: TRBJ2-7
clone size: -
V gene: TRBV30
D gene: TRBD1

CDR3 DNA: TGTGCCAGCAGCGGGGGGGCGGGCCGTGGTACGCAGTATTTT
CDR3 protein: CASSGGAGRGTQYF
J gene: TRBJ2-3
clone size: once
V gene: TRBV28
D gene: TRBD2

CDR3 DNA: TGTGCCAGCAGTTTGCAGGGGGGCAAAAACATTCAGTACTTC
CDR3 protein: CASSLQGGKNIQYF
J gene: TRBJ2-4
clone size: few
V gene: TRBV28
D gene: -

CDR3 DNA: TGTGCCAGCCACCGACAGAACACTGAAGCTTTCTTT
CDR3 protein: CASHRQNTEAFF
J gene: TRBJ1-1
clone size: -
V gene: TRBV28
D gene: -

CDR3 DNA: TGCAGCGTTGTCCGTGAGACCCAGTACTTC
CDR3 protein: CSVVRETQYF
J gene: TRBJ2-5
clone size: -
V gene: TRBV29-1
D gene: -

CDR3 DNA: TGCAGCTGGGCGACAGGGCTGGACGCTGAAGCTTTCTTT
CDR3 protein: CSWATGLDAEAFF
J gene: TRBJ1-1
clone size: once
V gene: TRBV29-1
D gene: TRBD1

CDR3 DNA: TGTGCCAGCAGCGCACATGGGACAGGGCCCTATGGCTACACCTTC
CDR3 protein: CASSAHGTGPYGYTF
J gene: TRBJ1-2
clone size: -
V gene: TRBV9
D gene: TRBD1

CDR3 DNA: TGTGCCAGTAGTATAGGAAAGACGGGGGACTTCAGCGTCCACAATGAGCAGTTCTTC
CDR3 protein: CASSIGKTGDFSVHNEQFF
J gene: TRBJ2-1
clone size: once
V gene: TRBV19
D gene: -

CDR3 DNA: TGTGCCAGCTCACCTTCTCTGAGAGGGCCTGCCAAAAACATTCAGTACTTC
CDR3 protein: CASSPSLRGPAKNIQYF
J gene: TRBJ2-4
clone size: -
V gene: TRBV18
D gene: -

CDR3 DNA: TGTGCCAGTCGGACAGGGATAGGCAGGGCTAACTATGGCTACACCTTC
CDR3 protein: CASRTGIGRANYGYTF
J gene: TRBJ1-2
clone size: -
V gene: TRBV19
D gene: TRBD1

CDR3 DNA: TGTGCCAGCAGCCAAGATACAACCCGGAGCTCCTATAATTCACCCCTCCACTTT
CDR3 protein: CASSQDTTRSSYNSPLHF
J gene: TRBJ1-6
clone size: once
V gene: TRBV4-2
D gene: -

CDR3 DNA: TGCGCCAGCAGTGAATCTCAGGGACATACTGAAGCTTTCTTT
CDR3 protein: CASSESQGHTEAFF
J gene: TRBJ1-1
clone size: -
V gene: TRBV10-2
D gene: -

CDR3 DNA: TGTGCCAGCAGCCCCCCGGGTAGCTCCTACAATGAGCAGTTCTTC
CDR3 protein: CASSPPGSSYNEQFF
J gene: TRBJ2-1
clone size: few
V gene: TRBV11-2
D gene: -

CDR3 DNA: TGTGCCAGCAGCCAAACCGGGACAGGGACCTACGAGCAGTACTTC
CDR3 protein: CASSQTGTGTYEQYF
J gene: TRBJ2-7
clone size: few
V gene: TRBV16
D gene: TRBD1

CDR3 DNA: TGTGCCACCAGCAGAGATGAGGAGGGAAGGCAGTTCTTC
CDR3 protein: CATSRDEEGRQFF
J gene: TRBJ2-1
clone size: -
V gene: TRBV15
D gene: -

CDR3 DNA: TGCGCCAGCAGCCTTGACCGGGTTTCACCCCTCCACTTT
CDR3 protein: CASSLDRVSPLHF
J gene: TRBJ1-6
clone size: -
V gene: TRBV4-1
D gene: -

CDR3 DNA: TGTGCCAGCAGCGATCTAGCGGGAGCTGGGGAGCAGTACTTC
CDR3 protein: CASSDLAGAGEQYF
J gene: TRBJ2-7
clone size: -
V gene: TRBV11-3
D gene: TRBD2

CDR3 DNA: TGTGCCAGCAGCTTGGTGCCCTTAGCCATGAACACTGAAGCTTTCTTT
CDR3 protein: CASSLVPLAMNTEAFF
J gene: TRBJ1-1
clone size: -
V gene: TRBV5-5
D gene: -

CDR3 DNA: TGTGCCTGGAACGGCAACCAGGGGGCCGAGCAGTACTTC
CDR3 protein: CAWNGNQGAEQYF
J gene: TRBJ2-7
clone size: -
V gene: TRBV30
D gene: TRBD1

CDR3 DNA: TGCGCCAGCAGCGAGACACCGGGGGGACGGCTGTTTTTT
CDR3 protein: CASSETPGGRLFF
J gene: TRBJ1-4
clone size: -
V gene: TRBV10-1
D gene: -

CDR3 DNA: TGTGCCAGCAGGGGGCAGTCCTACGAGCAGTACTTC
CDR3 protein: CASRGQSYEQYF
J gene: TRBJ2-7
clone size: few
V gene: TRBV2
D gene: -

CDR3 DNA: TGCGCCAGCAGCAAAAGTCAGGAGGTCGATGAGCAGTACTTC
CDR3 protein: CASSKSQEVDEQYF
J gene: TRBJ2-5
clone size: -
V gene: TRBV5-1
D gene: -

CDR3 DNA: TGTGCCAGCAGCTTAGCCAACCCAGGAAAAAACATTCAGTACTTC
CDR3 protein: CASSLANPGKNIQYF
J gene: TRBJ2-4
clone size: few
V gene: TRBV7-9
D gene: -

CDR3 DNA: TGTGCCAGCAGCCTAGCGGGGGGGAGAAACATTCAGTACTTC
CDR3 protein: CASSLAGGRNIQYF
J gene: TRBJ2-4
clone size: -
V gene: TRBV14
D gene: TRBD2

CDR3 DNA: TGTGCCAGCAGCCGGCGGGGGGGAACCTACGAGCAGTACTTC
CDR3 protein: CASSRRGGTYEQYF
J gene: TRBJ2-7
clone size: -
V gene: TRBV25-1
D gene: TRBD2

CDR3 DNA: TGTGCCTGGAGCGAAACTACAGGGCGACAGCCCCAGCATTTT
CDR3 protein: CAWSETTGRQPQHF
J gene: TRBJ1-5
clone size: -
V gene: TRBV30
D gene: -

CDR3 DNA: TGTGCCTGGAGTCCCCCCCCTCCCGGGACTAGCGGGAGAGATGGGTACAATGAGCAGTTCTTC
CDR3 protein: CAWSPPPPGTSGRDGYNEQFF
J gene: TRBJ2-1
clone size: -
V gene: TRBV30
D gene: TRBD2

CDR3 DNA: TGCGCCAGCAGCCCGAGGACAGGGGGCTATGGCTACACCTTC
CDR3 protein: CASSPRTGGYGYTF
J gene: TRBJ1-2
clone size: -
V gene: TRBV5-1
D gene: TRBD1

CDR3 DNA: TGCGCCAGCACCCAGTGGGGGGGGGAAGCCAAAAACATTCAGTACTTC
CDR3 protein: CASTQWGGEAKNIQYF
J gene: TRBJ2-4
clone size: -
V gene: TRBV5-1
D gene: TRBD2

CDR3 DNA: TGTGCCAGCAGTGTCGGGGAGAGCTCCTACAATGAGCAGTTCTTC
CDR3 protein: CASSVGESSYNEQFF
J gene: TRBJ2-1
clone size: -
V gene: TRBV6-5
D gene: -

CDR3 DNA: TGTGCCAGCAGCCCAATCTCGAGACAGGGAACCTACGAGCAGTACTTC
CDR3 protein: CASSPISRQGTYEQYF
J gene: TRBJ2-7
clone size: -
V gene: TRBV11-2
D gene: TRBD1

CDR3 DNA: TGTGCCACCAGCACCACAGGCACAGATACGCAGTATTTT
CDR3 protein: CATSTTGTDTQYF
J gene: TRBJ2-3
clone size: -
V gene: TRBV15
D gene: -

CDR3 DNA: TGTGCCAGCAGCCCGGGGAGCGGGAGGGACAATGAGCAGTTCTTC
CDR3 protein: CASSPGSGRDNEQFF
J gene: TRBJ2-1
clone size: once
V gene: TRBV11-2
D gene: TRBD2

CDR3 DNA: TGTGCCAGCAGCTGGGCAGGGCAAAATGAAAAACTGTTTTTT
CDR3 protein: CASSWAGQNEKLFF
J gene: TRBJ1-4
clone size: -
V gene: TRBV28
D gene: -

CDR3 DNA: TGCAGCGTTGGACAGGGAGCTAACTATGGCTACACCTTC
CDR3 protein: CSVGQGANYGYTF
J gene: TRBJ1-2
clone size: -
V gene: TRBV29-1
D gene: TRBD1

CDR3 DNA: TGTGCCAGCAGCACGGGAGGGCTAGGGTTTACGCAGTATTTT
CDR3 protein: CASSTGGLGFTQYF
J gene: TRBJ2-3
clone size: -
V gene: TRBV7-2
D gene: TRBD2

CDR3 DNA: TGTGCCAGCAGCTCATTAGGGGGCCGTCTTGGCTACACCTTC
CDR3 protein: CASSSLGGRLGYTF
J gene: TRBJ1-2
clone size: -
V gene: TRBV11-2
D gene: TRBD1

CDR3 DNA: TGTGCCAGCAGCCGGGTCAAGGAGTATGGCTACACCTTC
CDR3 protein: CASSRVKEYGYTF
J gene: TRBJ1-2
clone size: -
V gene: TRBV14
D gene: -

CDR3 DNA: TGTGCCAGCAGCTCCGGGACTGGGGGCAATGAGCAGTTCTTC
CDR3 protein: CASSSGTGGNEQFF
J gene: TRBJ2-1
clone size: -
V gene: TRBV7-9
D gene: -

CDR3 DNA: TGCGCCAGCAGCTTGTTTTCGGGGAATCAGCCCCAGCATTTT
CDR3 protein: CASSLFSGNQPQHF
J gene: TRBJ1-5
clone size: -
V gene: TRBV5-1
D gene: -

CDR3 DNA: TGCGCCAGCAGCTTAGCAGGGGGGTATCGTCTTGATTACGAGCAGTACTTC
CDR3 protein: CASSLAGGYRLDYEQYF
J gene: TRBJ2-7
clone size: -
V gene: TRBV5-1
D gene: -

CDR3 DNA: TGTGCCAGCAGCTTAGGGGACAGGGGCAACGAGCAGTACTTC
CDR3 protein: CASSLGDRGNEQYF
J gene: TRBJ2-7
clone size: once
V gene: TRBV7-6
D gene: TRBD1

CDR3 DNA: TGTGCCAGCAGGCGTCAGGGGGCGGACATTCAGTACTTC
CDR3 protein: CASRRQGADIQYF
J gene: TRBJ2-4
clone size: -
V gene: TRBV6-6
D gene: TRBD1

CDR3 DNA: TGTGCCAGCAGCCCTAACAGGGGCGGGGAGACCCAGTACTTC
CDR3 protein: CASSPNRGGETQYF
J gene: TRBJ2-5
clone size: -
V gene: TRBV7-3
D gene: TRBD1

CDR3 DNA: TGTGCCTGGAGTGTGGACTCCGCCAGTCGACCCCTCCACTTT
CDR3 protein: CAWSVDSASRPLHF
J gene: TRBJ1-6
clone size: -
V gene: TRBV30
D gene: -

CDR3 DNA: TGTGCCAGCAGCCCTCAGGGGTTTTCCCAAGAGACCCAGTACTTC
CDR3 protein: CASSPQGFSQETQYF
J gene: TRBJ2-5
clone size: -
V gene: TRBV7-3
D gene: -

CDR3 DNA: TGTGCCATCAAGACTAGGAGGAACACCGGGGAGCTGTTTTTT
CDR3 protein: CAIKTRRNTGELFF
J gene: TRBJ2-2
clone size: few
V gene: TRBV6-5
D gene: -

CDR3 DNA: TGTGCCAGCAGTGGGTCAGGCTACGAGCAGTACTTC
CDR3 protein: CASSGSGYEQYF
J gene: TRBJ2-7
clone size: -
V gene: TRBV2
D gene: -

CDR3 DNA: TGTGCCAGCAGTCTTTCAGGGGAATACACAGATACGCAGTATTTT
CDR3 protein: CASSLSGEYTDTQYF
J gene: TRBJ2-3
clone size: -
V gene: TRBV7-3
D gene: -

CDR3 DNA: TGTGCCATCAGTGTTGGTCCCGGACAGGACGGAAACACCATATATTTT
CDR3 protein: CAISVGPGQDGNTIYF
J gene: TRBJ1-3
clone size: -
V gene: TRBV10-3
D gene: TRBD1

CDR3 DNA: TGCGCCAGCAGCTGGACCGGGACTAGCTATTCCGGGGAGCTGTTTTTT
CDR3 protein: CASSWTGTSYSGELFF
J gene: TRBJ2-2
clone size: -
V gene: TRBV5-1
D gene: TRBD2

CDR3 DNA: TGTGCCAGCAGCTCCAGGGGTCAGCCCCAGCATTTT
CDR3 protein: CASSSRGQPQHF
J gene: TRBJ1-5
clone size: -
V gene: TRBV7-9
D gene: -

CDR3 DNA: TGTGCCAGCAGGACAGGGGCGAATGGCTACACCTTC
CDR3 protein: CASRTGANGYTF
J gene: TRBJ1-2
clone size: -
V gene: TRBV6-1
D gene: TRBD1

CDR3 DNA: TGTGCCAGCAGCGAACAGGGGGCTGGCACAGATACGCAGTATTTT
CDR3 protein: CASSEQGAGTDTQYF
J gene: TRBJ2-3
clone size: -
V gene: TRBV21-1
D gene: -

CDR3 DNA: TGTGCTAGTGGTTTTGGAGCAGCCTACACCACGGAGTCACCCCTCCACTTT
CDR3 protein: CASGFGAAYTTESPLHF
J gene: TRBJ1-6
clone size: -
V gene: TRBV12-5
D gene: -